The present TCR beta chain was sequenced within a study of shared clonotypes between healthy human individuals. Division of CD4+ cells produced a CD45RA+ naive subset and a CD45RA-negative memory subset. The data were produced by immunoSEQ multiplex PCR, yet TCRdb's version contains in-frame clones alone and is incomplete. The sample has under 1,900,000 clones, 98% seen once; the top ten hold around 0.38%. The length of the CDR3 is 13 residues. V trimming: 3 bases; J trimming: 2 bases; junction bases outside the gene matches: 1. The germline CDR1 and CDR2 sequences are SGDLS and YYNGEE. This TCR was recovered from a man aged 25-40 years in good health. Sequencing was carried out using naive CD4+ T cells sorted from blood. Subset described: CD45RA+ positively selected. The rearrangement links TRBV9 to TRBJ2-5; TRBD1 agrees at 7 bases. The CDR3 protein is CASSETGQETQYF. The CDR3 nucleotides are TGTGCCAGCAGCGAGACAGGGCAAGAGACCCAGTACTTC.